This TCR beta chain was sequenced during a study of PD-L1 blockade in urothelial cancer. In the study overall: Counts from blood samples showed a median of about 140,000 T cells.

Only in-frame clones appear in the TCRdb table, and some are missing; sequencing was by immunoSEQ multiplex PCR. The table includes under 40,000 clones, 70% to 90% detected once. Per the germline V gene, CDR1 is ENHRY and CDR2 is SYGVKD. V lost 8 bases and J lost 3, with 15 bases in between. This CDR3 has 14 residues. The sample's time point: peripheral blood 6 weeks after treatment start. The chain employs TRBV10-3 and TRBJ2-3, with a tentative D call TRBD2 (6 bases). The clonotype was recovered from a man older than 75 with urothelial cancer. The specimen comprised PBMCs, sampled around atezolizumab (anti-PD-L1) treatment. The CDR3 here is CAIGAGGGTDTQYF. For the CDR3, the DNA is TGTGCCATCGGCGCAGGAGGAGGGACAGATACGCAGTATTTT.